This TCR beta chain was sequenced for a study of blood T cells in healthy people across ages. Sample-barcoded 5' priming and a J-beta primer mix drove a second PCR of about 6 to 12 cycles. TCRdb reanalysed the 5' RACE reads using MiXCR and keeps one entry per CDR3 protein. In the table there are 500,000 to 650,000 distinct CDR3 sequences, about a quarter of which are singletons. Total RNA extracted from each sample amounted to at least 6 micrograms. The same specimen was also included in a second study, on T cells of mothers and their children. That report adds: The study sampled a few healthy Caucasian mothers and their six children. The whole RNA yield was converted to cDNA, roughly 1.5 ug per 15 ul. There were over 9 million TCR beta CDR3 reads from each mother and approximately 3 million from each child.

Sequenced: blood. This sequence was found in a boy aged 2 to 10 in good health.

The CDR3 DNA reads TGTGCCAGCAGCCAAGCGGGGGCAGATACGCAGTATTTT. Protein sequence: CASSQAGADTQYF. The rearrangement links TRBV3-1 to TRBJ2-3; TRBD2 is a possible D gene (6 bases). This CDR3 comprises 13 residues. CDR1 LGHDT and CDR2 YNNKEL come from the germline V gene (reference sequence). Between the trimmed V and J ends, which lost 1 base and 4 bases, there was a span of 6 bases.